The entry that follows covers one T cell receptor beta chain sequence. What it binds is unknown. Both 60 Vbeta primers and 13 Jbeta primers went into the PCR. The assay was immunoSEQ multiplex PCR, and TCRdb's table has in-frame clones only and misses some. The table has about 180,000 clones, around three quarters seen once. This specimen comes from a study of cytomegalovirus exposure and HLA in healthy donors. The study's findings and limits: Earlier analysis yielded a pattern in which most TCR beta V segments were productive about 90% or about 30% of the time.

This CDR3 comprises 13 residues. V was trimmed by 5 bases and J by 5 bases, leaving 7 bases between them. Germline V lookup: CDR1 SGHVS, CDR2 FNYEAQ. The source of this sequence is a woman younger than 45 in good health and CMV-seropositive. The rearrangement links TRBV7-6 to TRBJ1-6; D remains ambiguous. The sample was PBMCs. CDR3 loop: CASSADNNSPLHF. DNA for the CDR3: TGTGCCAGCAGCGCCGACAATAATTCACCCCTCCACTTT.